These 16 T cell receptor beta chains originate from one sample sequenced in a study of T cell responses to AZD1222 COVID-19 vaccine. Profiled with immunoSEQ multiplex PCR; TCRdb holds only in-frame clones, not every one. Of 110,000 to 150,000 clones in the sample, approximately 92% were seen once. The sample was peripheral blood, taken on day 0 of AZD1222 vaccination. The receptors were gathered from an adult in good health.

This rearrangement joins TRBV7-9 to TRBJ1-1; perhaps TRBD1 as D (5 bases). Germline V lookup: CDR1 SEHNR, CDR2 FQNEAQ (reference sequence). V was pared by 1 base and J by 7 bases, with 7 bases between. The CDR3 sequence is 12 residues long. The CDR3 nucleotides are TGTGCCAGCAGCTTAGGAGACAGTGAAGCTTTCTTT. Translated: CASSLGDSEAFF.

This clone was picked up a small number of times. The CDR3 protein is CASTIYPGNEQFF. The CDR3 DNA reads as TGTGCCAGCACCATTTACCCGGGCAATGAGCAGTTCTTC. The chain uses TRBV27 and TRBJ2-1; D is unresolved. The CDR3 has 13 amino acids. V gave up 7 bases and J gave up 6 bases, with 13 bases separating them. CDR1 and CDR2 (germline): MNHEY, SMNVEV (reference sequence).

The chain uses TRBV7-9 and TRBJ2-1; 13 nucleotides match TRBD2. The length of the CDR3 is 17 residues. V lost 7 bases to trimming and J lost 9 bases; unmatched junction nucleotides: 15. Germline values: CDR1 SEHNR, CDR2 FQNEAQ (reference sequence). Written as DNA, the CDR3 is TGTGCCAGCACCAAAGGCTGGACTAGCGGGAGTAGAGGTGAGCAGTTCTTC. Translation: CASTKGWTSGSRGEQFF.

This clone turned up a few times. V gene TRBV7-3 combines with J gene TRBJ1-1, with a possible D match to TRBD1 (5 bases). This CDR3 has 13 residues. V was clipped by 7 bases and J by 5 bases, with 14 bases between them. CDR1 and CDR2 from the germline V gene are SGHTA and FQGTGA. The CDR3 reads CASTHLGGTEAFF. CDR3 DNA sequence: TGTGCCAGCACCCATCTCGGGGGGACTGAAGCTTTCTTT.

This rearrangement joins TRBV27 to TRBJ1-2; 7 bases are shared with TRBD1. The trim removed 6 bases at V and 5 bases at J, leaving 12 bases unmatched. This CDR3 spans 15 amino acids. Germline assignment: CDR1 MNHEY and CDR2 SMNVEV (reference sequence). The CDR3: CASSISGKGAYGYTF. The CDR3 coding sequence is TGTGCCAGCAGCATTAGTGGAAAGGGGGCATATGGCTACACCTTC.

Here the CDR3 DNA reads TGTGCCAGCAGCTTAGCCGGGACCCTCTCCTACGAGCAGTACTTC. Its protein is CASSLAGTLSYEQYF. V is TRBV7-9 and J is TRBJ2-7; either TRBD1 or TRBD2 may supply D (5 bases each). Germline CDR1 SEHNR, CDR2 FQNEAQ (reference sequence). The length of the CDR3 is 15 residues. V was shortened by 0 bases and J by 0 bases, with 9 bases between the two germline ends.

The rearrangement joins TRBV4-2 to TRBJ1-5; 8 bases fit TRBD1. The length of the CDR3 is 18 residues. The V gene end was trimmed by 0 bases and the J gene end by 4 bases; junction bases not matched to a gene: 11. Germline assignment: CDR1 LGHNA and CDR2 YNFKEQ. The CDR3 spells CASSQDPPGQGGNQPQHF. CDR3 DNA sequence: TGTGCCAGCAGCCAAGACCCACCCGGACAGGGTGGTAATCAGCCCCAGCATTTT.

V and J are TRBV2 and TRBJ1-5; no firm D call. CDR3 length equals 13 residues. Trimming took 1 base from V and 5 from J, leaving 6 bases between them. In germline, CDR1 is SNHLY, CDR2 FYNNEI. The CDR3 region has the DNA TGTGCCAGCAGTGAAGTAAGTTATCAGCCCCAGCATTTT. It encodes CASSEVSYQPQHF.

The rearrangement joins TRBV5-4 to TRBJ2-3; D unclear. This CDR3 is built from 14 residues. CDR1 is SGHNT, CDR2 YYREEE, per germline (reference sequence). V was shortened by 4 bases and J by 1 base, with 10 bases between the two germline ends. CDR3 residues: CASSTPRGTDTQYF. In DNA, the CDR3 is TGTGCCAGCAGCACACCCCGGGGCACAGATACGCAGTATTTT.

This rearrangement joins TRBV9 to TRBJ1-4, with D unresolved. CDR1 and CDR2 from the germline V gene are SGDLS and YYNGEE. The CDR3 has 10 amino acids. V lost 3 bases and J 8 bases, leaving 2 bases between the germline ends. The CDR3 is CASSGEKLFF. The CDR3 nucleotides read TGTGCCAGCAGCGGGGAAAAACTGTTTTTT.

In this sample, this clone turned up a few times. The chain employs TRBV11-3 and TRBJ1-1; no firm D call. CDR1 is SGHNT, CDR2 YENEEA, per germline. The ends were cut back, 2 bases at V and 3 bases at J, with 7 bases in the middle. The CDR3 is 13 residues long. The CDR3 DNA reads as TGTGCCAGCAGCTTACTGGGAGACACTGAAGCTTTCTTT. It is translated as CASSLLGDTEAFF.

This clone was seen more than once but under ten times. The chain employs TRBV5-4 and TRBJ1-6, with D unresolved. V was clipped by 4 bases and J by 13 bases, with 15 bases between them. The germline V gene has CDR1 SGHNT and CDR2 YYREEE (reference sequence). The CDR3 is 13 amino acids. Written as DNA, the CDR3 is TGTGCCAGCAGCGCCCGGACGGGCTTCCCCCTCCACTTT. Encoded protein: CASSARTGFPLHF.

The chain combines TRBV18 with TRBJ2-3; D is perhaps TRBD2 (6 bases). V was pared by 6 bases and J by 0 bases, with 19 bases between. The CDR3 totals 17 residues. Germline-derived CDR1 and CDR2 are KGHSH and LQKENI. The CDR3 nucleotides are TGTGCCAGCTCGCCGACTGCTAAGCGGGTCAGCACAGATACGCAGTATTTT. Translated, it gives CASSPTAKRVSTDTQYF.

CDR3 coding DNA: TGTGCCAGCAGTAAGGACAGGGGACGTGGCTACACCTTC. This codes for CASSKDRGRGYTF. The rearrangement links TRBV6-5 to TRBJ1-2; 9 bases are shared with TRBD1. CDR1 is MNHEY and CDR2 is SVGAGI in the germline V gene. Trimming at V came to 5 bases and at J to 7 bases, leaving 5 bases not matched to a gene. CDR3 length: 13 residues.

The gene calls are TRBV19 and TRBJ2-2; maybe TRBD1 (6 bases). The CDR3 is made up of 15 amino acids. The V gene lost 0 bases and the J gene lost 4 bases, with 9 bases spanning the gap. CDR1 and CDR2 from the germline V gene are LNHDA and SQIVND (reference sequence). CDR3 sequence (DNA): TGTGCCAGTAGTATAGAGGGACAACTCACCGGGGAGCTGTTTTTT. Translation gives CASSIEGQLTGELFF. Variable domain in full (rest from reference TRBV19 and TRBJ2-2): DGGITQSPKYLFRKEGQNVTLSCEQNLNHDAMYWYRQDPGQGLRLIYYSQIVNDFQKGDIAEGYSVSREKKESFPLTVTSAQKNPTAFYLCASSIEGQLTGELFFGEGSRLTVL.

The chain's CDR3 is CAWGGETSLGNTIYF. The CDR3 nucleotides read TGTGCCTGGGGGGGAGAGACCTCGCTTGGAAACACCATATATTTT. This chain joins TRBV30 and TRBJ1-3; D possibly corresponds to TRBD1 (5 bases). Looked up from germline, CDR1 is GTSNPN and CDR2 is SVGIG (reference sequence). The CDR3 loop spans 15 amino acids. V was shortened by 5 bases and J by 3 bases, with 17 bases between the two germline ends.